This passage covers 27 T cell receptor beta chains from one sample sequenced in a study of CD8+CD57+ T cells in acquired aplastic anemia. It was patients with CD8+CD57+ cell expansion by flow cytometry who were chosen for sequencing. Investigators profiled TCR beta VDJ and CDR3 from genomic DNA template. In TCRdb, the reads were re-called with MiXCR into one record per CDR3 protein. The sample comprises roughly 250,000 distinct CDR3 sequences, around 45% of which are singletons, and 7.8% rests with the top ten. Input material: sorted CD4+, CD8+, or CD8+CD57+ T cells (not recorded which) from PBMCs. The receptors stem from a human donor with aplastic anemia.

V gene TRBV7-9 combines with J gene TRBJ2-5, with 10 bases aligning to TRBD2. The CDR3 extends over 17 amino acids. Germline CDR1 is SEHNR and CDR2 is FQNEAQ (reference sequence). V gave up 5 bases and J gave up 5 bases; unmatched junction bases: 14. The CDR3: CASSPLKGTSALETQYF. The CDR3 DNA reads TGTGCCAGCAGCCCCCTTAAAGGGACTAGCGCCTTGGAGACCCAGTACTTC.

This clonotype has more than one count but fewer than ten. The chain has TRBV5-5 and TRBJ2-6; D remains ambiguous. Trimming took 1 base from V and 1 from J, leaving 12 bases between them. There are 17 residues in the CDR3. The germline V gene has CDR1 SGHKS and CDR2 YYEKEE (reference sequence). For the CDR3, the DNA is TGTGCCAGCAGCTTGAGTGGTATGGGATCTGGGGCCAACGTCCTGACTTTC. Encoded protein: CASSLSGMGSGANVLTF.

The rearrangement links TRBV14 to TRBJ2-6; D unclear. The CDR3 extends over 13 amino acids. In germline, CDR1 is SGHDN, CDR2 FVKESK. Deletions cut 4 bases from V and 6 bases from J, with 7 bases between. In DNA, the CDR3 is TGTGCCAGCAGCCGCTCAGTGGCCAACGTCCTGACTTTC. As protein: CASSRSVANVLTF.

With respect to this clonotype: The junction and the germline gene differ at one end; a read error may be behind it. The rearrangement uses TRBV7-9 and TRBJ1-1; TRBD1 is a possible D gene (5 bases). There are 13 residues in the CDR3. Germline CDR1 SEHNR, CDR2 FQNEAQ (reference sequence). Written as DNA, the CDR3 is TGTGCCAGCGTGGAGGGACGGAACACTGAAGCTCTCTTT. Translation gives CASVEGRNTEALF.

The V and J genes are TRBV28 and TRBJ2-7; the D call may be TRBD1 or TRBD2 (5 bases each). Germline V gene lookup returns CDR1 MDHEN and CDR2 SYDVKM. The CDR3 contains 18 residues. Trimming removed 5 bases from V and 1 base from J, with 24 bases in between. CDR3 amino acids: CASSTMGVGDGGSYEQYF. The CDR3, as DNA: TGTGCCAGCAGTACCATGGGGGTGGGGGATGGAGGTTCCTACGAGCAGTACTTC.

The genes are TRBV7-2 and TRBJ1-2; 12 nucleotides align to TRBD1. Per germline, CDR1 SGHTA and CDR2 FQGNSA. Losses at the gene ends were 5 bases for V and 6 bases for J; bases not matched to a gene: 7. This CDR3 comprises 15 residues. The CDR3 DNA sequence: TGTGCCAGCAGCACCAGGGACAGGGGGCATCATGGCTACACCTTC. It specifies CASSTRDRGHHGYTF.

The rearrangement links TRBV7-2 to TRBJ2-3; weak D call: TRBD1 (5 bases). Germline CDR1 is SGHTA and CDR2 is FQGNSA. The CDR3 extends over 14 amino acids. The V end lost 5 bases, the J end lost 3 bases, and 12 bases lay between the germline ends. CDR3 sequence reads: CASSPPPGTDTQYF. The CDR3 DNA is TGTGCCAGCAGCCCGCCCCCAGGGACAGATACGCAGTATTTT.

This clonotype was picked up many times. The V call is TRBV2, the J call TRBJ2-7; D is undetermined. V was clipped by 5 bases and J by 4 bases, with 3 bases between them. Germline CDR1 and CDR2: SNHLY and FYNNEI. The CDR3 contains 10 residues. The CDR3 reads CASSWYEQYF. CDR3 DNA: TGTGCCAGCAGTTGGTACGAGCAGTACTTC.

The table lists this clonotype with many counts. The chain has TRBV10-3 and TRBJ2-1; 7 bases line up with TRBD2. The CDR3 sequence is 13 residues long. The germline CDR1 and CDR2 sequences are ENHRY and SYGVKD. V trimming: 4 bases; J trimming: 5 bases; junction bases outside the gene matches: 2. CDR3 in DNA: TGTGCCATCAGTGTCGGGAGGAACAATGAGCAGTTCTTC. It yields the protein CAISVGRNNEQFF.

The rearrangement uses TRBV19 and TRBJ1-2; TRBD1 agrees at 7 bases. This CDR3 contains 13 residues. From germline, CDR1 is LNHDA and CDR2 SQIVND (reference sequence). J gave up 8 bases and V 5 bases, and 8 bases lay outside the gene matches. DNA for the CDR3: TGTGCCAGTAGTCGACAGGGTTTGGGCGGCTACACCTTC. As protein: CASSRQGLGGYTF.

With regard to this clonotype: A much larger clone differs by one base, so this may be a read error. V is TRBV7-6 and J is TRBJ2-1; 7 nucleotides agree with TRBD2. J was trimmed by 8 bases and V by 5 bases; bases with no gene match: 15. In germline, CDR1 is SGHVS, CDR2 FNYEAQ. The CDR3 extends over 16 amino acids. CDR3 protein: CASSPTQSGNRYEQFF. The CDR3 nucleotides are TGTGCCAGCAGCCCTACCCAAAGCGGGAATAGGTATGAGCAGTTCTTC. Variable domain in full (rest from reference TRBV7-6 and TRBJ2-1): GAGVSQSPRYKVTKRGQDVALRCDPISGHVSLYWYRQALGQGPEFLTYFNYEAQQDKSGLPNDRFSAERPEGSISTLTIQRTEQRDSAMYRCASSPTQSGNRYEQFFGPGTRLTVL.

This clonotype came up many times. The rearrangement links TRBV20-1 to TRBJ1-4; D gene ambiguous. Germline CDR1 and CDR2: DFQATT and SNEGSKA (reference sequence). The CDR3 is 13 residues long. V lost 0 bases and J lost 6, with 8 bases in between. CDR3 sequence: CSARDLDDEKLFF. The CDR3, as DNA: TGCAGTGCTAGAGATCTCGACGATGAAAAACTGTTTTTT.

Many counts were recorded for this clonotype. The V and J genes are TRBV6-1 and TRBJ2-7; 7 nucleotides match TRBD1. The CDR3 contains 16 residues. The V gene end was trimmed by 5 bases and the J gene end by 2 bases; junction bases not matched to a gene: 12. Germline-derived CDR1 and CDR2 are MNHNS and SASEGT. CDR3 bases: TGTGCCAGCAGTCCTCTCGGGCAGGGGGTTCCCTACGAGCAGTACTTC. Translating gives CASSPLGQGVPYEQYF.

Turning to this clonotype: This may be a read error: a much more frequent sequence differs by one nucleotide. The chain joins TRBV5-1 to TRBJ2-7; D gene unclear. This CDR3 has 12 amino acids. From germline, CDR1 is SGHRS and CDR2 YFSETQ. V was cut by 4 bases and J by 6 bases, with 11 bases left in between. The CDR3 sequence is CASSDGCVEQYF. CDR3 bases: TGCGCCAGCAGCGACGGATGTGTCGAGCAGTACTTC.

As regards this clonotype: A much larger clone lies one base from this, so it may be a read error. The chain's CDR3 is CASSLGDRGGEKLFF. The CDR3 DNA reads TGTGCCAGCAGCCTTGGGGACAGGGGGGGAGAAAAACTGTTTTTT. V is TRBV13 and J is TRBJ1-4, with 11 bases lining up with TRBD1. V gave up 5 bases and J gave up 8 bases; unmatched junction bases: 7. The germline V gene has CDR1 PRHDT and CDR2 FYEKMQ (reference sequence). This CDR3 spans 15 amino acids.

The rearrangement uses TRBV3-1 and TRBJ1-1; D unclear. Trimming stripped 4 bases from V and 4 bases from J, with 10 bases between. Germline CDR1 reads LGHDT; CDR2 reads YNNKEL (reference sequence). The CDR3 runs 13 residues. CDR3 in DNA: TGTGCCAGCAGCCCGACTAAAGCCACTGAAGCTTTCTTT. This translates into CASSPTKATEAFF.

This clonotype was counted many times. The chain is built from TRBV15 and TRBJ2-1, with 10 bases fitting TRBD2. Losses at the gene ends were 1 base for V and 5 bases for J; bases not matched to a gene: 2. CDR1 LNHNV and CDR2 YYDKDF come from the germline V gene (reference sequence). This CDR3 comprises 15 residues. CDR3 in amino acids: CATSRGTSGDNEQFF. The CDR3 DNA follows: TGTGCCACCAGCAGAGGGACTAGCGGAGACAATGAGCAGTTCTTC.

This clonotype was detected only a few times. J is TRBJ2-1 and V is TRBV2, with no clear D. Trimming took 10 bases from V and 0 from J, leaving 10 bases between them. CDR1 is SNHLY and CDR2 is FYNNEI in the germline V gene. The CDR3 loop spans 13 amino acids. The CDR3 loop reads CATQMDSYNEQFF. In DNA, the CDR3 is TGTGCCACCCAGATGGACTCCTACAATGAGCAGTTCTTC.

The chain combines TRBV7-9 with TRBJ1-2, with TRBD1 identical over 9 bases. Germline CDR1 and CDR2: SEHNR and FQNEAQ (reference sequence). The CDR3 spans 15 residues. After removal of 5 bases from V and 6 bases from J, the junction contained 10 bases not matched to a gene. This chain's CDR3 is CASSEKRGQGDGYTF. CDR3 bases: TGTGCCAGCAGCGAAAAAAGGGGACAGGGCGATGGCTACACCTTC.

As for this clonotype: A much larger clone lies one base from this, so it may be a read error. The rearrangement uses TRBV10-3 and TRBJ1-1, with D tentatively TRBD1 (5 bases). Germline V gives CDR1 ENHRY, CDR2 SYGVKD. The CDR3 spans 14 residues. The CDR3 sequence is CATWRDLGDTEALF. CDR3 bases: TGTGCCACCTGGAGGGACCTCGGAGACACTGAAGCTCTCTTT.

This clonotype was seen ten or more times. The CDR3 protein is CSARAFRGRVREKLFF. The CDR3, as DNA: TGCAGTGCTAGAGCCTTCCGGGGGAGGGTTCGGGAAAAACTGTTTTTT. This chain links TRBV20-1 with TRBJ1-4; tentative D call: TRBD1 (5 bases). Germline CDR1 DFQATT, CDR2 SNEGSKA (reference sequence). The CDR3 has 16 amino acids. With 1 base removed from V and 8 bases from J, the gap between germline ends came to 20 bases.

The V and J genes are TRBV7-2 and TRBJ1-5; the D is unclear. The CDR3 totals 14 residues. Trimming took 4 bases from V and 1 from J, leaving 8 bases between them. Germline CDR1 is SGHTA and CDR2 is FQGNSA. CDR3: CASSSTESNQPQHF. Here the CDR3 DNA reads TGTGCCAGCAGCTCCACGGAAAGCAATCAGCCCCAGCATTTT.

The sample holds a few counts of this clonotype. Germline is not matched at one junction end, which may reflect a read error. CDR3 bases: TGTGCCAACAGCTTAAATACAGGGGCCTATAATGAAAAACTGTTTTTT. This codes for CANSLNTGAYNEKLFF. The chain links TRBV7-9 to TRBJ1-4, with 7 bases fitting TRBD1. Germline CDR1 and CDR2: SEHNR and FQNEAQ (reference sequence). The CDR3 extends over 16 amino acids.

This clonotype was seen repeatedly, ten times or more. One end of the junction varies from germline; a read error may be responsible. V gene TRBV4-2 combines with J gene TRBJ2-7, with a weak D call TRBD1 (7 bases). This CDR3 has 15 amino acids. CDR1 LGHNA and CDR2 YNFKEQ come from the germline V gene. DNA for the CDR3: TGTGCCAGCAGTCAAGGGGGGACAGAAAATCGCGAGCAGTACTTC. This codes for CASSQGGTENREQYF.

This clonotype occurred a few times. The chain uses TRBV20-1 and TRBJ1-2; no clear D gene. CDR1 DFQATT and CDR2 SNEGSKA come from the germline V gene (reference sequence). V gave up 0 bases and J gave up 2 bases, with 13 bases separating them. This CDR3 region has 15 residues. The CDR3 is CSARDPAGMNYGYTF. CDR3 coding DNA: TGCAGTGCTAGAGATCCGGCCGGGATGAACTATGGCTACACCTTC.

V gene TRBV19 combines with J gene TRBJ2-5; 7 nucleotides line up with TRBD2. With V trimmed by 5 bases and J by 1 base, 7 bases remained unmatched. CDR3 size: 15 residues. Germline CDR1 LNHDA, CDR2 SQIVND (reference sequence). As DNA, the CDR3 is TGTGCCAGTAGTCAAAGGACTAGTCTCCAAGAGACCCAGTACTTC. Its protein product is CASSQRTSLQETQYF.

In this sample, this clonotype turned up once. It is unclear where the CDR3 begins or ends on the DNA, so no DNA is shown, and the CDR3 is as TCRdb lists it. This chain joins TRBV7-9 and TRBJ2-7; the table's D call, TRBD2, has no DNA check behind it. The CDR3 length is 24 residues, termini included. Germline V lookup: CDR1 SEHNR, CDR2 FQNEAQ (reference sequence). CDR3 sequence reads: CASSFYICSARDYLASLGVHEQYF.